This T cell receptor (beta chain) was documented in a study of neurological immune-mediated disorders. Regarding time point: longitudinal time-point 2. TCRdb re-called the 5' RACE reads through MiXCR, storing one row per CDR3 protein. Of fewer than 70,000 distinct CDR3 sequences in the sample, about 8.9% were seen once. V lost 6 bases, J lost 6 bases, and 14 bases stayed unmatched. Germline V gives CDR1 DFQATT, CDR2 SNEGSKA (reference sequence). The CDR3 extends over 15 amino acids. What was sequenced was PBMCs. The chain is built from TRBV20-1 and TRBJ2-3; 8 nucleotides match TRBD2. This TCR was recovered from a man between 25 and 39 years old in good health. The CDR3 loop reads CSAVKLADRGDTQYF. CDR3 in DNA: TGCAGTGCCGTGAAACTAGCGGACAGAGGGGATACGCAGTATTTT.